Included here is one T cell receptor beta chain sequence, with context. TCRdb's table, derived via immunoSEQ multiplex PCR, lists solely in-frame clones and lacks some. The data hold under 55,000 clones, with roughly nine tenths observed a single time. These data belong to a study of T cell clones after liver transplantation. The germline V gene encodes CDR1 LNHDA and CDR2 SQIVND (reference sequence). The CDR3 runs 15 residues. J was trimmed by 7 bases and V by 3 bases; bases with no gene match: 8. The material sequenced was CD8+ T cells from blood, taken 12 months after liver transplant. The clonotype comes from a human patient who received a liver transplant. These T cells may partly come from the graft donor. This chain links TRBV19 with TRBJ2-2, with 7 bases lining up with TRBD2. The CDR3 spells CASSMRERLDGELFF. The CDR3 nucleotides read TGTGCCAGTAGTATGCGGGAGAGGCTGGACGGGGAGCTGTTTTTT.